The 5 T cell receptor beta chains below were found in one sample sequenced in a study of early T cells in non-severe SARS-CoV-2 infection. In TCRdb, the 5' RACE reads were re-called with MiXCR into one record per CDR3 protein. The profile shows under 85,000 distinct CDR3 sequences, roughly 12% of them singletons. The specimen sequenced was whole blood. These receptors all come from an adult who was a healthcare worker with PCR-confirmed SARS-CoV-2 infection or an uninfected control (not recorded which).

The chain carries TRBV6-2 or TRBV6-3 and TRBJ2-6; D might be TRBD1 (5 bases). The germline V gene has CDR1 MNHEY and CDR2 SVGEGT. The CDR3 has 16 amino acids. Deletions cut 0 bases from V and 1 base from J, with 7 bases between. This CDR3 reads CASSYSTVSGANVLTF. The CDR3 DNA reads as TGTGCCAGCAGTTACTCGACAGTGTCTGGGGCCAACGTCCTGACTTTC.

The genes are TRBV7-9 and TRBJ2-5; TRBD1 aligns across 7 bases. Germline CDR1 SEHNR, CDR2 FQNEAQ (reference sequence). CDR3 size: 15 residues. Trimming cost V 5 bases and J 2 bases; bases outside gene matches: 8. CDR3 sequence: CASSLPRDSQETQYF. The CDR3 DNA reads TGTGCCAGCAGCCTCCCCCGGGACAGTCAAGAGACCCAGTACTTC.

This clonotype has a count of ten or more. The chain recombines TRBV20-1 with TRBJ2-1, with unresolved D. Germline V lookup: CDR1 DFQATT, CDR2 SNEGSKA (reference sequence). V lost 5 bases, J lost 6 bases, and 5 bases lay in between. The CDR3 is 10 residues long. Here the CDR3 DNA reads TGCAGTGCTCGTCGCAATGAGCAGTTCTTC. Translation gives CSARRNEQFF.

This clonotype was detected ten times or more. The chain is built from TRBV20-1 and TRBJ1-2; 10 nucleotides align to TRBD1. Germline CDR1 DFQATT, CDR2 SNEGSKA (reference sequence). The CDR3 contains 16 residues. The J segment lost 6 bases and the V segment lost 5 bases, leaving 15 bases of the junction unmatched. The CDR3 coding sequence is TGCAGTGCTCCCCCCCCCGGGGGACAGGGGATACATGGCTACACCTTC. It yields the protein CSAPPPGGQGIHGYTF.

This clonotype came up many times. V gene TRBV2 combines with J gene TRBJ1-2; D uncertain. Trimming removed 4 bases at V and 4 bases at J, with 4 bases between. Germline CDR1 SNHLY, CDR2 FYNNEI. The CDR3 extends over 11 amino acids. The CDR3 is CASSVSYGYTF. CDR3 nucleotide sequence: TGTGCCAGCAGTGTGAGCTATGGCTACACCTTC.